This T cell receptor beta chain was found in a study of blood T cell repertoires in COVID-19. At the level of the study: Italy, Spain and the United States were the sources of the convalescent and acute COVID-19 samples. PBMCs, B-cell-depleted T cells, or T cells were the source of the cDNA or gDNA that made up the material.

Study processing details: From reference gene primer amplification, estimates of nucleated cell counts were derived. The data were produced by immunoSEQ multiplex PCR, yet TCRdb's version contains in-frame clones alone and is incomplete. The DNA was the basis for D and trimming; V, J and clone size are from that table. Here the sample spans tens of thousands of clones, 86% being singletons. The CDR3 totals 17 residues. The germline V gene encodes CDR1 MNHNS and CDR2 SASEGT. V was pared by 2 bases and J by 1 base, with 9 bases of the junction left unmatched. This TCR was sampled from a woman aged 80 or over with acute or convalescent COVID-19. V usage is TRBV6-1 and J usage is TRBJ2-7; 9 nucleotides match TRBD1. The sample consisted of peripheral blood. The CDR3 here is CASSEIGLGQGSYEQYF. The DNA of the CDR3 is TGTGCCAGCAGTGAAATCGGATTGGGACAGGGTTCCTACGAGCAGTACTTC.